The entry below describes one TCR beta chain. The germline V and J ends were trimmed by 2 bases and 2 bases, with 9 bases remaining between them. CDR1 is SGHRS and CDR2 is YFSETQ in the germline V gene. This CDR3 has 14 amino acids. In the original analysis: Reference gene primer amplification gave nucleated cell count estimates. Using immunoSEQ multiplex PCR, the repertoire was profiled, and TCRdb retains in-frame clones only, with some absent. For V, J and clone size, that table is used; D and trimming come from the DNA. The top ten clones hold approximately 5.3% of a sample with around 58,000 clones, approximately 87% of them seen once. The sample originates from a study of blood T cell repertoires in COVID-19. Whole-study context: The study drew acute and convalescent COVID-19 samples from the United States, Italy and Spain. The cDNA or gDNA used as material had been derived from T cells, B-cell-depleted T cells, or PBMCs.

The source material was peripheral blood. V and J are TRBV5-1 and TRBJ2-3; D not certain. This TCR was recovered from a human donor in a cohort sampled during active COVID-19. The CDR3 coding sequence is TGCGCCAGCAGCTTAGATACAGTCACAGATACGCAGTATTTT. Translated: CASSLDTVTDTQYF.